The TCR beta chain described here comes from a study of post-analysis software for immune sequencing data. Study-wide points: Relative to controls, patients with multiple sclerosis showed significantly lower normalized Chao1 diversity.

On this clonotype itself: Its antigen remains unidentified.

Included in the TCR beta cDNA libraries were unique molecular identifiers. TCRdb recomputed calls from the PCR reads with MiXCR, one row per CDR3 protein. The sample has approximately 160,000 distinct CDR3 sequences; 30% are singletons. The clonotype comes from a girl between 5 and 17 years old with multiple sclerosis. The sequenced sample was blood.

The CDR3, as DNA: TGTGCCACCAGCAGACAGGAGAGTGAGCGCAATCAGCCCCAGCATTTT. Encoded protein: CATSRQESERNQPQHF. The chain carries TRBV15 and TRBJ1-5, with D uncertain. CDR3 length: 16 amino acids. Per germline, CDR1 LNHNV and CDR2 YYDKDF (reference sequence). V lost 2 bases to trimming and J lost 2 bases, with 13 bases between them.